The 32 T cell receptor beta chains reported below all come from one sample, sequenced in a study of blood T cells in healthy people across ages. Sample-barcoded 5' priming and a J-beta primer mix drove a second PCR of roughly 7 to 11 cycles. TCRdb passed the 5' RACE reads through MiXCR, listing each CDR3 protein once. The top ten clones hold less than 20% of a sample with roughly 500,000 distinct CDR3 sequences, 27% of them seen once. Sequenced material: blood. These receptors all come from an older woman in good health.

A few counts support this clonotype. This chain links TRBV4-1 with TRBJ1-2; 8 nucleotides agree with TRBD1. Germline V gene lookup returns CDR1 MGHRA and CDR2 YSYEKL. Losses at the gene ends were 4 bases for V and 8 bases for J; bases not matched to a gene: 12. The CDR3 covers 15 residues. The CDR3 sequence is CASSRAGGQGSGYTF. The DNA for the CDR3 is TGCGCCAGCAGCCGTGCCGGTGGACAGGGCTCCGGCTACACCTTC.

This chain uses TRBV21-1 with TRBJ1-5; TRBD1, the table's D call, lacks a check against the DNA. TRBV21-1 is a documented pseudogene. This CDR3 contains 23 residues. Here the CDR3 reads CASSKEEPWHMDRAGRINQPQHF. The DNA of the CDR3 is TGTGCCAGCAGCAAGGAGGAACCCTGGCATATGGACAGGGCAGGGCGGATCAATCAGCCCCAGCATTTT.

A note on this clonotype: Here the CDR3 omits its conserved ending phenylalanine or tryptophan, so a read error is the likely source. The DNA is left out, because the CDR3 cannot be placed on it with certainty; the CDR3 is given as TCRdb lists it. V gene TRBV14 combines with J gene TRBJ2-5; no DNA check was done on the table's D call, TRBD2. The CDR3 has 16 amino acids, counting both end residues. Germline values: CDR1 SGHDN, CDR2 FVKESK. The CDR3 sequence is CASRPGLARTQETQHS.

The chain has TRBV20-1 and TRBJ2-7; 14 nucleotides agree with TRBD2. Losses at the gene ends were 5 bases for V and 5 bases for J; bases not matched to a gene: 11. CDR1 and CDR2 from the germline V gene are DFQATT and SNEGSKA (reference sequence). This CDR3 has 16 residues. DNA of the CDR3: TGCAGTGCTCCGGGACTAGCGGGAGCCCTTCGCCACGAGCAGTACTTC. It specifies CSAPGLAGALRHEQYF.

The genes are TRBV29-1 and TRBJ1-2; the D gene is possibly TRBD1 (5 bases). V lost 7 bases to trimming and J lost 6 bases, with 15 bases between them. The germline CDR1 and CDR2 sequences are SQVTM and ANQGSEA. CDR3 size: 12 residues. CDR3 DNA: TGCAGCGGTGACGGGGCAGCCCATGGCTACACCTTC. It yields the protein CSGDGAAHGYTF.

The V call is TRBV12-3 or TRBV12-4, the J call TRBJ1-5; D gene uncertain. V was cut by 3 bases and J by 5 bases, with 5 bases left in between. This CDR3 contains 12 residues. CDR3 sequence (DNA): TGTGCCAGCAGTTTCGGCCATCAGCCCCAGCATTTT. Amino acid sequence: CASSFGHQPQHF.

There are a few counts of this clonotype. V gene TRBV6-1 combines with J gene TRBJ2-7; the D gene is possibly TRBD1 (6 bases). The CDR3 consists of 16 residues. CDR1 MNHNS and CDR2 SASEGT come from the germline V gene. Trimming cost V 5 bases and J 2 bases, with 19 bases left between them. The CDR3 sequence is CASSKQTGLPTYEQYF. In DNA, the CDR3 is TGTGCCAGCAGTAAACAGACAGGTCTTCCTACCTACGAGCAGTACTTC.

This clonotype was recorded a few times. This chain connects TRBV20-1 to TRBJ1-2; D may be TRBD1 (5 bases). The CDR3 consists of 12 residues. With 1 base removed from V and 13 bases from J, the gap between germline ends came to 16 bases. Germline values: CDR1 DFQATT, CDR2 SNEGSKA (reference sequence). The CDR3 reads CSARGGTEPGTF. The DNA for the CDR3 is TGCAGTGCTAGAGGAGGGACGGAGCCCGGCACCTTC.

The chain recombines TRBV6-1 with TRBJ2-7; 9 positions match TRBD1. Per germline, CDR1 MNHNS and CDR2 SASEGT. This CDR3 is built from 15 residues. V lost 7 bases and J lost 1; bases outside the gene matches: 8. The CDR3 spells CASIPDRGSSYEQYF. CDR3 sequence (DNA): TGTGCCAGCATCCCAGACAGGGGGTCATCCTACGAGCAGTACTTC.

This clonotype was recorded a few times. This sequence joins TRBV6-5 and TRBJ1-1; D gene unclear. The CDR3 length is 13 residues. Germline values: CDR1 MNHEY, CDR2 SVGAGI. V lost 6 bases and J 5 bases, leaving 13 bases between the germline ends. CDR3 loop: CASSRWGLTEAFF. The CDR3, as DNA: TGTGCCAGCAGCCGATGGGGTCTTACTGAAGCTTTCTTT.

The V and J genes are TRBV10-3 and TRBJ2-3; 14 positions agree with TRBD2. Germline loops: CDR1 ENHRY, CDR2 SYGVKD. The CDR3 loop spans 15 amino acids. Trimming at V came to 6 bases and at J to 9 bases, leaving 8 bases not matched to a gene. This chain's CDR3 is CAIRYGTSGSETQYF. DNA of the CDR3: TGTGCCATCAGGTACGGGACTAGCGGGAGTGAGACGCAGTATTTT.

The chain has TRBV14 and TRBJ1-4; the D is unclear. The V end lost 2 bases, the J end lost 6 bases, and 13 bases lay between the germline ends. Germline values: CDR1 SGHDN, CDR2 FVKESK. This CDR3 contains 15 residues. CDR3 DNA sequence: TGTGCCAGCAGCCAACGAGGCGGGTGGGATGAAAAACTGTTTTTT. Protein: CASSQRGGWDEKLFF. The entire variable domain, with the rest obtained from reference TRBV14 and TRBJ1-4, is as follows: EAGVTQFPSHSVIEKGQTVTLRCDPISGHDNLYWYRRVMGKEIKFLLHFVKESKQDESGMPNNRFLAERTGGTYSTLKVQPAELEDSGVYFCASSQRGGWDEKLFFGSGTQLSVL.

The chain couples TRBV4-2 to TRBJ2-1; possible D gene TRBD1, 7 bases. V was trimmed by 2 bases and J by 8 bases, leaving 16 bases between them. Germline CDR1 reads LGHNA; CDR2 reads YNFKEQ. There are 15 residues in the CDR3. In nucleotides, the CDR3 is TGTGCCAGCAGCCAAATTGCGGGACAGAACGATGAGCAGTTCTTC. It codes for CASSQIAGQNDEQFF.

This clonotype was seen only a few times. The chain links TRBV12-3 or TRBV12-4 to TRBJ1-2; 10 bases agree with TRBD1. After removal of 5 bases from V and 8 bases from J, the junction contained 5 bases not matched to a gene. This CDR3 has 13 residues. The CDR3 coding sequence is TGTGCCAGCAGTCGACAGGGGGCGAAAGGCTACACCTTC. Its protein is CASSRQGAKGYTF.

This clonotype has only a few counts. One end of the junction varies from germline; a read error may be responsible. This rearrangement joins TRBV7-9 to TRBJ2-5; D is unresolved. Germline CDR1 SEHNR, CDR2 FQNEAQ (reference sequence). The CDR3 covers 18 residues. The CDR3 spells CASSLARSLPHSQGTQYF. CDR3 in DNA: TGTGCCAGCAGCTTAGCGAGGTCGCTACCCCACTCCCAAGGGACCCAGTACTTC.

This clonotype has more than one count but fewer than ten. The chain links TRBV7-2 to TRBJ1-5, with D maybe TRBD1 (5 bases). CDR3 length equals 15 residues. The germline gives CDR1 SGHTA, CDR2 FQGNSA. V was pared by 2 bases and J by 1 base, with 9 bases between. The CDR3 here is CASSLRGESNQPQHF. CDR3 nucleotide sequence: TGTGCCAGCAGCTTAAGGGGTGAAAGCAATCAGCCCCAGCATTTT.

This clonotype was detected a few times. The V gene is TRBV19, the J gene TRBJ1-6; tentative D call: TRBD1 (6 bases). The length of the CDR3 is 19 residues. The V and J ends lost 6 bases and 0 bases respectively, with 21 bases between them. From germline, CDR1 is LNHDA and CDR2 SQIVND (reference sequence). The CDR3 spells CASSRGTPGVSSYNSPLHF. CDR3 DNA: TGTGCCAGTAGCCGCGGGACACCGGGGGTTAGCTCCTATAATTCACCCCTCCACTTT.

J is TRBJ2-6 and V is TRBV11-1; no clear D. V was cut by 2 bases and J by 2 bases, with 19 bases left in between. The CDR3 runs 19 residues. Germline V gives CDR1 SGHAT, CDR2 FQDESV (reference sequence). CDR3 sequence reads: CASSLYGYERRPGANVLTF. The CDR3 DNA is TGTGCCAGCAGCTTATATGGTTATGAGCGTCGCCCTGGGGCCAACGTCCTGACTTTC.

The chain joins TRBV7-2 to TRBJ1-6, with 11 bases matching TRBD1. The V gene end was trimmed by 6 bases and the J gene end by 9 bases; junction bases not matched to a gene: 16. Germline V gene lookup returns CDR1 SGHTA and CDR2 FQGNSA. The CDR3 is 18 amino acids. The CDR3: CASRRDRGLSPKGSPLHF. CDR3 DNA: TGTGCCAGCAGAAGGGACAGGGGGTTGAGCCCCAAAGGTTCACCCCTCCACTTT.

V is TRBV9 and J is TRBJ1-2, with TRBD1 matching 10 bases. Germline V lookup: CDR1 SGDLS, CDR2 YYNGEE. V was clipped by 6 bases and J by 8 bases; unmatched bases: 13. This CDR3 region has 15 residues. The CDR3 DNA reads as TGTGCCAGCAAGTACGGTTACGGGACAGGGGCCGGCTACACCTTC. This codes for CASKYGYGTGAGYTF.

This clonotype was counted ten times or more. V gene TRBV7-2 combines with J gene TRBJ1-2; unclear D gene. With 1 base removed from V and 8 bases from J, the gap between germline ends came to 11 bases. The CDR3 sequence is 13 residues long. Germline V lookup: CDR1 SGHTA, CDR2 FQGNSA. CDR3 residues: CASSLGLEGGYTF. The CDR3 bases are TGTGCCAGCAGCTTAGGGCTGGAGGGCGGCTACACCTTC.

This clonotype was detected a few times. The chain combines TRBV7-2 with TRBJ1-5; no firm D call. V gave up 1 base and J gave up 0 bases, with 7 bases separating them. This CDR3 has 15 residues. The V gene's germline CDR1 is SGHTA and CDR2 FQGNSA. CDR3 residues: CASSLVGDSNQPQHF. As DNA, the CDR3 is TGTGCCAGCAGCTTAGTGGGAGATAGCAATCAGCCCCAGCATTTT.

This clonotype was detected a few times. V gene TRBV12-3 or TRBV12-4 combines with J gene TRBJ2-5; D is ambiguous. The CDR3 extends over 13 amino acids. V gave up 3 bases and J gave up 1 base, with 6 bases separating them. The CDR3 loop is CASSFLTQETQYF. The CDR3 DNA sequence: TGTGCCAGCAGTTTCTTGACCCAAGAGACCCAGTACTTC.

The V gene is TRBV12-3 or TRBV12-4, the J gene TRBJ2-5, with D unresolved. The closer fit of TRBJ2-1 to the DNA end suggests the J call may be wrong. This CDR3 has 14 residues. In DNA form, the CDR3 reads TGTGCCAGCACACCCGGCATGATGGCCCATGAGCAGTTCTTC. Amino acids: CASTPGMMAHEQFF.

The chain uses TRBV20-1 and TRBJ1-1, with TRBD1 as a possible D gene (6 bases). V was pared by 1 base and J by 3 bases, with 12 bases between. In germline, CDR1 is DFQATT, CDR2 SNEGSKA (reference sequence). The CDR3 runs to 14 residues. The CDR3 region is CSARVPRGDTEAFF. The CDR3 DNA reads as TGCAGTGCTAGAGTACCCAGGGGTGACACTGAAGCTTTCTTT.

This clonotype was observed a handful of times. The J gene is TRBJ2-1, the V gene TRBV12-3 or TRBV12-4, with TRBD2 matching over 7 bases. This CDR3 comprises 16 residues. J gave up 7 bases and V 6 bases, and 15 bases lay outside the gene matches. Here the CDR3 DNA reads TGTGCCAGCAGCCAGGGTTTCGGTGGAGCGGGAAATGAGCAGTTCTTC. Translation gives CASSQGFGGAGNEQFF.

V gene TRBV12-5 combines with J gene TRBJ2-4, with 8 bases that match TRBD2. Germline CDR1 reads LGHNT; CDR2 reads FRNRAP. V lost 6 bases, J lost 7 bases, and 8 bases stayed unmatched. This CDR3 comprises 14 residues. Written as DNA, the CDR3 is TGTGCTAGTGGCGGGGGGGAGCAGCAGAACATTCAGTACTTC. This translates into CASGGGEQQNIQYF.

The V and J genes are TRBV6-6 and TRBJ2-3; either TRBD1 or TRBD2 may supply D (5 bases each). Germline V gene lookup returns CDR1 MNHNY and CDR2 SVGAGI (reference sequence). The CDR3 contains 16 residues. Trimming stripped 2 bases from V and 5 bases from J, with 17 bases between. CDR3 residues: CASSYPGTAAGDTQYF. The CDR3 coding sequence is TGTGCCAGCAGTTACCCCGGGACGGCGGCGGGAGATACGCAGTATTTT.

A few counts support this clonotype. The rearrangement links TRBV7-2 to TRBJ2-2; D possibly matches TRBD1 or TRBD2 (6 bases each). V lost 1 base and J lost 5, with 14 bases in between. CDR3 length: 16 residues. Looked up from germline, CDR1 is SGHTA and CDR2 is FQGNSA. The CDR3 here is CASSLVGGPGTGELFF. For the CDR3, the DNA is TGTGCCAGCAGCTTAGTTGGGGGGCCGGGGACCGGGGAGCTGTTTTTT.

A word on this clonotype: The junction shows a germline mismatch at one end, possibly a read error. V gene TRBV12-3 or TRBV12-4 combines with J gene TRBJ1-1; D may be TRBD1 (5 bases). The CDR3 loop spans 14 amino acids. CDR3 amino acids: CASNLRTGNTEAFF. The CDR3 bases are TGTGCCAGCAATTTAAGAACAGGGAACACTGAAGCTTTCTTT.

The CDR3 DNA is TGTGCTAGTGGTTTGGAGGCAGCAAGCAATCAGCCCCAGCATTTT. It is translated as CASGLEAASNQPQHF. The chain links TRBV12-5 to TRBJ1-5, with no clear D. CDR1 LGHNT and CDR2 FRNRAP come from the germline V gene. Trimming took off 1 base at V and 1 base at J, with 8 bases between the two ends. The CDR3 spans 15 residues.

This clonotype was observed a handful of times. The chain employs TRBV3-1 and TRBJ2-5; possibly TRBD2 for D (5 bases). The CDR3 runs to 14 residues. CDR1 and CDR2 (germline): LGHDT, YNNKEL (reference sequence). V was shortened by 1 base and J by 4 bases, with 10 bases between the two germline ends. CDR3 DNA sequence: TGTGCCAGCAGCCAAGGAGGGTCGGTAGAGACCCAGTACTTC. It translates to CASSQGGSVETQYF.